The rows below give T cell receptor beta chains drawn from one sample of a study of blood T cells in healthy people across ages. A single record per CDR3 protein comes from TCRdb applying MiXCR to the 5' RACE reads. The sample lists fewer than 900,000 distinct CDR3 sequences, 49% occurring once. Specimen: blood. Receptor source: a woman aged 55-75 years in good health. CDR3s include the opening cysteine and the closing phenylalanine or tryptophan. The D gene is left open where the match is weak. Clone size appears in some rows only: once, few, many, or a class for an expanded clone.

CDR3: CASRPGTDYGYTF
DNA: TGTGCCAGCAGACCCGGGACAGACTATGGCTACACCTTC
J: TRBJ1-2
D: TRBD1
size: few
V: TRBV7-2

CDR3: CASSRTSPQPYEQYF
DNA: TGTGCCAGCAGCCGAACTAGCCCCCAGCCTTACGAGCAGTACTTC
J: TRBJ2-7
D: NA
size: NA
V: TRBV7-2

CDR3: CATSDSRTSVGETQYF
DNA: TGTGCCACCAGTGATTCCCGGACTAGTGTGGGAGAGACCCAGTACTTC
J: TRBJ2-5
D: TRBD2
size: few
V: TRBV24-1

CDR3: CASTQRGAGVSPLHF
DNA: TGTGCCAGCACCCAAAGGGGGGCAGGGGTTTCACCCCTCCACTTT
J: TRBJ1-6
D: NA
size: few
V: TRBV7-9

CDR3: CASSRDREGGHTGELFF
DNA: TGTGCCAGCTCCCGGGACAGGGAAGGAGGTCACACCGGGGAGCTGTTTTTT
J: TRBJ2-2
D: TRBD1
size: NA
V: TRBV18

CDR3: CASSFRDTGVHEQYF
DNA: TGTGCCAGCAGTTTCCGGGACACTGGTGTGCACGAGCAGTACTTC
J: TRBJ2-7
D: NA
size: NA
V: TRBV27

CDR3: CSARDRGRASTDTQYF
DNA: TGCAGTGCTAGAGATCGGGGGCGAGCTAGCACAGATACGCAGTATTTT
J: TRBJ2-3
D: NA
size: NA
V: TRBV20-1

CDR3: CASKGTGAWETQYF
DNA: TGTGCCAGCAAAGGGACAGGGGCTTGGGAGACCCAGTACTTC
J: TRBJ2-5
D: TRBD1
size: few
V: TRBV28

CDR3: CASSKRSHLAYEQYF
DNA: TGTGCCAGCAGCAAAAGGTCTCACCTCGCCTACGAGCAGTACTTC
J: TRBJ2-7
D: NA
size: NA
V: TRBV21-1

CDR3: CASRSGGGGRTQYF
DNA: TGTGCCAGCAGGTCGGGCGGAGGGGGACGTACGCAGTATTTT
J: TRBJ2-3
D: NA
size: few
V: TRBV13

CDR3: CSARKSSAKNTEAFF
DNA: TGCAGTGCTAGAAAATCGTCCGCAAAGAACACTGAAGCTTTCTTT
J: TRBJ1-1
D: NA
size: NA
V: TRBV20-1

CDR3: CASSHRLVETQYF
DNA: TGCGCCAGCAGCCACCGATTGGTGGAGACCCAGTACTTC
J: TRBJ2-5
D: NA
size: NA
V: TRBV4-3

CDR3: CASSVLGFYSYNEQFF
DNA: TGTGCCAGCAGCGTATTGGGCTTCTACTCCTACAATGAGCAGTTCTTC
J: TRBJ2-1
D: NA
size: few
V: TRBV9

CDR3: CASSRTGGITEAFF
DNA: TGTGCCAGCAGCCGGACAGGGGGCATCACTGAAGCTTTCTTT
J: TRBJ1-1
D: TRBD1
size: few
V: TRBV2

CDR3: CASQQPSRRETQYF
DNA: TGTGCCAGCCAACAACCCAGTAGGAGAGAGACCCAGTACTTC
J: TRBJ2-5
D: NA
size: NA
V: TRBV7-2

CDR3: CASSQWDLALTGTYNEQFF
DNA: TGTGCCAGCAGTCAGTGGGATCTAGCGCTTACTGGGACCTACAATGAGCAGTTCTTC
J: TRBJ2-1
D: NA
size: few
V: TRBV6-1

CDR3: CASRPMTGGYEQYF
DNA: TGTGCCAGCAGACCCATGACAGGGGGCTACGAGCAGTACTTC
J: TRBJ2-7
D: TRBD1
size: few
V: TRBV27

CDR3: CASSLDPTRIGLEETQYF
DNA: TGTGCCAGCAGCCTCGACCCGACTAGGATAGGGTTGGAGGAGACCCAGTACTTC
J: TRBJ2-5
D: NA
size: NA
V: TRBV6-2/TRBV6-3

CDR3: CASSLAIAGGADTQYF
DNA: TGTGCCAGCAGTTTGGCCATCGCGGGAGGGGCAGATACGCAGTATTTT
J: TRBJ2-3
D: TRBD2
size: NA
V: TRBV12-3/TRBV12-4